The clone carrying this T cell receptor beta chain was seen many times. Antigen specificity is unknown. The read ends 3 residues early relative to the CDR3; the germline J gene fills the gap. The sample belongs to a study of T cell clonality in common variable immunodeficiency. Germline CDR1 SGHRS, CDR2 YFSETQ. This CDR3 contains 14 residues. The V gene end was trimmed by 4 bases and the J gene end by 6 bases; junction bases not matched to a gene: 5. Blood samples were heparinized, about 4.5 to 8 ml per donor. Broader study findings: Compared with controls, CVID subjects had fewer shared TCRbeta clones. Common variable immunodeficiency TCR beta sequences reportedly had fewer deletions and N-nucleotide insertions.

Sequencing was performed with immunoSEQ multiplex PCR; in TCRdb, only in-frame clones are kept and a portion is missing. This record lists roughly 55,000 clones, none seen once only, and the top ten clones contain 5.4%. J is TRBJ2-2 and V is TRBV5-1; the match to TRBD1 covers 8 bases. Sequencing used peripheral blood mononuclear cells. The source of this sequence is a person between 18 and 75 years old in good health. This CDR3 is CASSDRGEAGELFF. The CDR3 DNA, read in part, is TGCGCCAGCAGCGACAGGGGTGAGGCCGGGGAG.